This T cell receptor beta chain derives from a study of shared clonotypes between healthy human individuals. Background on the study: For every donor, three CD4 naive, three CD4 memory, two CD8 naive and one CD8 memory plates were used.

The study, taken as a whole, reports: Estimated richness was generally greater in naive than memory subsets.

Concerning this clone: What it recognizes is unknown.

Germline-derived CDR1 and CDR2 are GTSNPN and SVGIG (reference sequence). The V end lost 2 bases, the J end lost 7 bases, and 12 bases lay between the germline ends. The CDR3 runs to 12 residues. Method: immunoSEQ multiplex PCR; TCRdb's copy keeps in-frame clones and lacks some. This table holds some 2.4 million clones, more than 85% found once. V is TRBV30 and J is TRBJ2-7; D is ambiguous. Sequencing was done on a sample of naive CD4+ T cells from PBMCs. Sample subset: CD45RA+ positively selected. This TCR was recovered from a man aged 18 to 30 in good health. Some clones in this sample may be carry-over from other donors' samples. Here the CDR3 reads CAWSFDGLEQYF. CDR3 nucleotides: TGTGCCTGGAGTTTCGACGGTTTGGAGCAGTACTTC.